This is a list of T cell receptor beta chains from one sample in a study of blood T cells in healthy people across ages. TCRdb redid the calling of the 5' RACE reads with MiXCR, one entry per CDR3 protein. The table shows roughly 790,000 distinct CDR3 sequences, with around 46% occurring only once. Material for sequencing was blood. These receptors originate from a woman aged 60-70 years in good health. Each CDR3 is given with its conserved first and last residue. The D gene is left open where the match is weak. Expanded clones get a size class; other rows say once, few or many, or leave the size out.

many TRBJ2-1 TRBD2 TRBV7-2 CASSLGPGAGGMNEQFF TGTGCCAGCAGCTTGGGGCCCGGAGCGGGAGGGATGAATGAGCAGTTCTTC
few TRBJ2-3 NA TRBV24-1 CATSDSGTADTQYF TGTGCCACCAGTGATTCCGGGACTGCAGATACGCAGTATTTT
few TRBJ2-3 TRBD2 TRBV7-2 CASSLRLAGGSDTQYF TGTGCCAGCAGCTTAAGACTAGCGGGAGGATCTGATACGCAGTATTTT
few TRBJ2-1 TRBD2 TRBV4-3 CASSPNLGISGSNEQFF TGCGCCAGCAGCCCTAACCTGGGCATTAGCGGGAGCAATGAGCAGTTCTTC
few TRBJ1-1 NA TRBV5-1 CASSLDTAAAEAFF TGCGCCAGCAGCTTAGACACGGCTGCGGCTGAAGCTTTCTTT
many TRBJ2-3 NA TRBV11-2 CASSLTNSDTQYF TGTGCCAGCAGCTTAACAAATTCAGATACGCAGTATTTT
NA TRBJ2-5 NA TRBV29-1 CSVAMIQYQETQYF TGCAGCGTTGCAATGATCCAGTACCAAGAGACCCAGTACTTC
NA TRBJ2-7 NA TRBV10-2 CASSVQAFYEQYF TGCGCCAGCAGTGTACAGGCATTCTACGAGCAGTACTTC
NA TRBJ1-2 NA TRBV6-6 CASSYVGEGNGYTF TGTGCCAGCAGTTACGTAGGGGAGGGGAATGGCTACACCTTC
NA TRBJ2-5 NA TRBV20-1 CSAPGGGGRDQWEETQYF TGCAGTGCCCCTGGAGGGGGGGGCCGGGACCAATGGGAAGAGACCCAGTACTTC
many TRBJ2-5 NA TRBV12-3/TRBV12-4 CASSPRGSQETQYF TGTGCCAGCAGTCCCAGGGGCAGCCAAGAGACCCAGTACTTC
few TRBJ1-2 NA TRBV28 CGVAEEQGPNYGYTF TGTGGAGTGGCCGAAGAACAGGGCCCTAACTATGGCTACACCTTC
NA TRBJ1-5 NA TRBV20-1 CSARVPRAQNQPQHF TGCAGTGCTAGAGTTCCCAGGGCCCAGAATCAGCCCCAGCATTTT
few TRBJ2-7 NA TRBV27 CASSLLGLGYYEQYF TGTGCCAGCAGTTTGCTGGGACTGGGTTATTACGAGCAGTACTTC
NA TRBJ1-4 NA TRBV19 CASSEGTKKLFF TGTGCCAGTTCGGAAGGAACTAAAAAACTGTTTTTT
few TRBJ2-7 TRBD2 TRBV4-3 CASSQDFLAGEQYF TGCGCCAGCAGCCAAGATTTCCTAGCGGGAGAGCAGTACTTC
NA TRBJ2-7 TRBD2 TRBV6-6 CASSYSPSPGGFYEQYF TGTGCCAGCAGTTACTCCCCCTCCCCGGGGGGATTCTACGAGCAGTACTTC
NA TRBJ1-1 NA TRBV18 CASSPGTTNTEAFF TGTGCCAGCTCACCCGGGACAACGAACACTGAAGCTTTCTTT
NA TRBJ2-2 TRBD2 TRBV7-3 CASSDLAGGFVSGELFF TGTGCCAGCAGCGACCTAGCGGGAGGTTTTGTCAGCGGGGAGCTGTTTTTT
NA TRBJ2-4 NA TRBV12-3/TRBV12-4 CASSLERAGIQYF TGTGCCAGCAGTTTGGAGAGAGCCGGGATTCAGTACTTC
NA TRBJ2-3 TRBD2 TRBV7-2 CASSLFQRDTDTQYF TGTGCCAGCAGCTTATTCCAGCGGGACACAGATACGCAGTATTTT
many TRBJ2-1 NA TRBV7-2 CASSPRGSNEQFF TGTGCCAGCAGCCCTAGGGGTAGCAATGAGCAGTTCTTC
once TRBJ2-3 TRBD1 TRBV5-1 CTSRGGGDTQYF TGCACCAGTAGAGGGGGCGGAGATACGCAGTATTTT
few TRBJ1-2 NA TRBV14 CASSQDWQGSGYTF TGTGCCAGCAGCCAAGACTGGCAGGGAAGTGGCTACACCTTC
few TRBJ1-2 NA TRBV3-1 CASSQSHGYTF TGTGCCAGCAGCCAAAGCCATGGCTACACCTTC
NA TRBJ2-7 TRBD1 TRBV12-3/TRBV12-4 CASSFPLGQGAGEQYF TGTGCCAGCAGTTTTCCCCTTGGACAGGGGGCGGGTGAGCAGTACTTC
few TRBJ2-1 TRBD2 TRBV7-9 CASSSGYTSGSWDEQFF TGTGCCAGCAGCTCAGGATACACTAGCGGGAGTTGGGATGAGCAGTTCTTC
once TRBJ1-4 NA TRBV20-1 CSASMDEKLFF TGCAGTGCTAGCATGGATGAAAAACTGTTTTTT
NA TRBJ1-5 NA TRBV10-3 CAIRGDSNQPQHF TGTGCCATCCGGGGTGATAGCAATCAGCCCCAGCATTTT
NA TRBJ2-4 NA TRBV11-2 CASSLDPRDQDIQYF TGTGCCAGCAGCTTAGATCCCAGGGACCAAGACATTCAGTACTTC
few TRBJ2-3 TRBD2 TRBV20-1 CSASGRASDTQYF TGCAGTGCTAGCGGGAGGGCCTCAGATACGCAGTATTTT
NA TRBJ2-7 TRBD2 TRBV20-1 CSARLADGSYEQYF TGCAGTGCTCGACTAGCCGATGGCTCCTACGAGCAGTACTTC
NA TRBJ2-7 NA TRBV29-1 CSVRETGGYSEQYF TGCAGCGTTAGGGAGACAGGAGGTTACTCCGAGCAGTACTTC
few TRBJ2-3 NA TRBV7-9 CASSLEKSTDTQYF TGTGCCAGCAGCTTAGAGAAGAGCACAGATACGCAGTATTTT
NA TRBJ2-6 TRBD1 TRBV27 CASGLGQGAGANVLTF TGTGCCAGCGGTCTTGGACAGGGTGCTGGGGCCAACGTCCTGACTTTC